The clone carrying this T cell receptor (beta chain) has ten or more counts. The sample belongs to a study of T cells in Graves' hyperthyroidism and ophthalmopathy. The definition of stable Graves' hyperthyroidism was no ophthalmopathy progression within 18 months. V was clipped by 3 bases and J by 3 bases, with 9 bases between them. Germline V gene sequence: CDR1 LGHDT, CDR2 YNNKEL (reference sequence). CDR3 length: 13 amino acids. The TCR beta CDR3 regions underwent amplification using RNA transcripts as the source. Using the HTBI primer set, a first-round RT-PCR was run on the TCR CDR3. Each CDR3 protein gets one entry after TCRdb re-called the multiplex PCR reads with MiXCR. Among hundreds of thousands of distinct CDR3 sequences listed, 15% to 20% were seen once.

The chain couples TRBV3-1 to TRBJ2-7, with TRBD2 as a possible D gene (5 bases). Sequenced sample: blood. The receptor comes from a woman in her thirties with Graves' hyperthyroidism. In DNA, the CDR3 is TGTGCCAGCAGCCAGGGGAGCGGCTACGAGCAGTACTTC. This encodes CASSQGSGYEQYF.